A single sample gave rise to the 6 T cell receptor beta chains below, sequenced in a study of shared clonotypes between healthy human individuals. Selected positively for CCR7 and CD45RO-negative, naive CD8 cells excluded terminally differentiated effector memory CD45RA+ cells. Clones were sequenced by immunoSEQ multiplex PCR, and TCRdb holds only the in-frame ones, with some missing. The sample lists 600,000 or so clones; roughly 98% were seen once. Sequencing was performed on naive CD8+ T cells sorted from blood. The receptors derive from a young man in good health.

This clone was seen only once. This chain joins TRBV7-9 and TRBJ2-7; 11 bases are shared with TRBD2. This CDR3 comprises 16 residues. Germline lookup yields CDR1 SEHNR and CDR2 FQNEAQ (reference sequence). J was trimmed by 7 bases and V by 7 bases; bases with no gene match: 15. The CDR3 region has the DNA TGTGCCAGCATCAACGCCGGGACTAGCGGCCCGGGGGAGCAGTACTTC. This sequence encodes CASINAGTSGPGEQYF.

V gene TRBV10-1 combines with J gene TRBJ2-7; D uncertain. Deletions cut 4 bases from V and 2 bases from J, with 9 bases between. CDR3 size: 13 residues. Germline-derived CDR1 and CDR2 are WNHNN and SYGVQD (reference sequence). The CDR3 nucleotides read TGCGCCAGCAGTGGAGTGTATCCCTACGAGCAGTACTTC. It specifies CASSGVYPYEQYF.

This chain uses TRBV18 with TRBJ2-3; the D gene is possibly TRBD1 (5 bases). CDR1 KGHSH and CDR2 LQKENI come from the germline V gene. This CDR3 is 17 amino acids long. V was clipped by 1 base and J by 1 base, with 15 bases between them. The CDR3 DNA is TGTGCCAGCTCACCACGGTCGAAGGGGTCTGGCACAGATACGCAGTATTTT. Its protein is CASSPRSKGSGTDTQYF.

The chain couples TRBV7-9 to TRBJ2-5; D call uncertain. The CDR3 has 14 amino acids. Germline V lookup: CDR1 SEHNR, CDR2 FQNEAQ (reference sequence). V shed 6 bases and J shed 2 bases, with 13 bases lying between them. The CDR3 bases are TGTGCCAGCAGGCCCGTGCGAGCTCAAGAGACCCAGTACTTC. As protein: CASRPVRAQETQYF.

This CDR3 reads CSVGGTSGYEQYF. CDR3 nucleotides: TGCAGCGTCGGAGGGACTAGCGGCTACGAGCAGTACTTC. The chain couples TRBV29-1 to TRBJ2-7, with 11 bases aligning to TRBD2. Germline V CDR1 and CDR2: SQVTM, ANQGSEA. The CDR3 is 13 amino acids. V gave up 6 bases and J gave up 3 bases; unmatched junction bases: 4.

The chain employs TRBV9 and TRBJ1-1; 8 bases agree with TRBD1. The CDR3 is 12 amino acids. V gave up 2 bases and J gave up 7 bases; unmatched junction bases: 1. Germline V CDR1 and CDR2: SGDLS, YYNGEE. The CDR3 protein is CASSVGTGEAFF. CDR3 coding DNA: TGTGCCAGCAGCGTTGGGACAGGTGAAGCTTTCTTT.